The source of this T cell receptor (beta chain) is a study of blood T cell repertoires in COVID-19. Across the study: Sources were T cells, B-cell-depleted T cells, or PBMCs; the material itself was cDNA or gDNA.

V gave up 5 bases and J gave up 0 bases, with 19 bases separating them. Germline V lookup: CDR1 SGHVS, CDR2 FQNEAQ. The CDR3 has 17 amino acids. Some clones are missing from TCRdb's copy, which holds only in-frame ones; the method was immunoSEQ multiplex PCR. The top ten clones hold over 9.5% of a sample with more than 200,000 clones, approximately 81% of them seen once. Sequencing was carried out using peripheral blood. The chain recombines TRBV7-8 with TRBJ1-1, with D unclear. This receptor was identified in a woman older than 75 with COVID-19, enrolled during active disease. DNA of the CDR3: TGTGCCAGCAGCCTCTCCGTAAGGAGGCAGATGAACACTGAAGCTTTCTTT. This codes for CASSLSVRRQMNTEAFF.